This T cell receptor beta chain stems from a study of read filtering for tumor transcriptome and immune sequencing. Points from the study as a whole: Even smaller IR-seq throughput identified most shared clonotypes.

Molecular barcoded adaptors covering alpha/delta and beta/gamma chains were used on around 370 ng RNA. TCRdb re-derived calls from the reads in MiXCR, one entry per CDR3 protein. Among approximately 90,000 distinct CDR3 sequences listed, about 22% were seen once. The CDR3 extends over 14 amino acids. Germline assignment: CDR1 DFQATT and CDR2 SNEGSKA (reference sequence). The ends were cut back, 0 bases at V and 1 base at J, with 9 bases in the middle. This clonotype was seen once. The antigen is unknown. V and J are TRBV20-1 and TRBJ1-1; a weak D match, TRBD1 (6 bases). Material for sequencing was a population of CD138-negative cells sorted from bone marrow. The source of this sequence is a donor aged 40 or older with multiple myeloma. In DNA, the CDR3 is TGCAGTGCTAGAGATAAGGGGGAGAACACTGAAGCTTTCTTT. It specifies CSARDKGENTEAFF.